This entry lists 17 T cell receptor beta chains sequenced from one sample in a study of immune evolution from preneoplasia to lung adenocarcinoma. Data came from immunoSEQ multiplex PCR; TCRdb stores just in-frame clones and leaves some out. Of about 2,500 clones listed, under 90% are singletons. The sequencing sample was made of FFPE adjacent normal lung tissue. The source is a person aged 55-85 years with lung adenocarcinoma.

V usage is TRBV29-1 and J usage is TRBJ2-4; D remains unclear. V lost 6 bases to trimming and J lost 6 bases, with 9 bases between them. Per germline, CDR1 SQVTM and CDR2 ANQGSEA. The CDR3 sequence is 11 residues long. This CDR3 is CSVDSGNIQYF. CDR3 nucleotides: TGCAGCGTAGACTCGGGAAACATTCAGTACTTC.

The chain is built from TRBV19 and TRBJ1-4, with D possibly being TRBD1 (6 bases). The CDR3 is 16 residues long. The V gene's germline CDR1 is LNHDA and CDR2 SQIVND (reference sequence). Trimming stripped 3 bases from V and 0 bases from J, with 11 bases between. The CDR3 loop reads CASSIVRGSTNEKLFF. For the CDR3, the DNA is TGTGCCAGTAGTATTGTCAGGGGTTCAACTAATGAAAAACTGTTTTTT.

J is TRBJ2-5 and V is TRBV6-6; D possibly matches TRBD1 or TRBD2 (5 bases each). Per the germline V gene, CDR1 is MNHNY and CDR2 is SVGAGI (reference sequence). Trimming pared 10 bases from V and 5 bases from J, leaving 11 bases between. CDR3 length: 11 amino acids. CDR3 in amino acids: CATQEGETQYF. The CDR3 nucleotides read TGTGCCACACAAGAGGGGGAGACCCAGTACTTC.

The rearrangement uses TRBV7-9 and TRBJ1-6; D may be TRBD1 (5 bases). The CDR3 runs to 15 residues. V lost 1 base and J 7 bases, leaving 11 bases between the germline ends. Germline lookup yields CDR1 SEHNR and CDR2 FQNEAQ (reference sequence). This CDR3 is CASSLGGGQNSPLHF. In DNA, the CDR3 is TGTGCCAGCAGCTTAGGGGGCGGACAAAATTCACCCCTCCACTTT.

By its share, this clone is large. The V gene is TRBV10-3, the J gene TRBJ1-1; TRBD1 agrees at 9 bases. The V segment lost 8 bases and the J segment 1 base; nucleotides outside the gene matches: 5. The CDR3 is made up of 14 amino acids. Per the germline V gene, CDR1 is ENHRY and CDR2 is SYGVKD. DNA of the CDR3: TGTGCCATCGGAAGGGACAGGGAGAACACTGAAGCTTTCTTT. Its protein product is CAIGRDRENTEAFF.

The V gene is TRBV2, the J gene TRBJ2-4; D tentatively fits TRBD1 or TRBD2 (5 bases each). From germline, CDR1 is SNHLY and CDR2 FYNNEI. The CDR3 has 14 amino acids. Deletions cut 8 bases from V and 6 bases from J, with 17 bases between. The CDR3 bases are TGTGCCAGCTGGGCTGGGACGCCCCCAAACATTCAGTACTTC. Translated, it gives CASWAGTPPNIQYF.

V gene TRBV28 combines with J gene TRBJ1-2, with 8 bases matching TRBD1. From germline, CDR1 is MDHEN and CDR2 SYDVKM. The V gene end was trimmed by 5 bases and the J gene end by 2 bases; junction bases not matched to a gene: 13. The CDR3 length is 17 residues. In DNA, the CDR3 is TGTGCCAGCAGTCAACAAGACAGGGGCGTATTGAACTATGGCTACACCTTC. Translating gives CASSQQDRGVLNYGYTF.

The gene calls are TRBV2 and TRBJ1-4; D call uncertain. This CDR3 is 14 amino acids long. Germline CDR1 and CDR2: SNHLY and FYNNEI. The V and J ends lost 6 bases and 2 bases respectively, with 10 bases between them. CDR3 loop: CASRSTWTNEKLFF. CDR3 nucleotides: TGTGCCAGCAGATCGACCTGGACTAATGAAAAACTGTTTTTT.

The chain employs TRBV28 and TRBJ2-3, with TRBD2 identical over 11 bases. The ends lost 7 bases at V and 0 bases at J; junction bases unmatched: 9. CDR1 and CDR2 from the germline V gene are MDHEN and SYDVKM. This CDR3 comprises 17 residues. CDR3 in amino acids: CASMVVAGGPSTDTQYF. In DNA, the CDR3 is TGTGCCAGCATGGTGGTAGCGGGAGGGCCGAGCACAGATACGCAGTATTTT.

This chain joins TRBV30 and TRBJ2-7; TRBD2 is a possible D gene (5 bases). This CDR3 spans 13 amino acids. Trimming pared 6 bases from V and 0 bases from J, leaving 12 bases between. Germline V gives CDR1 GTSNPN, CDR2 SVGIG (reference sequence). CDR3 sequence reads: CACSWESSYEQYF. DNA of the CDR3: TGTGCCTGTTCCTGGGAGAGCTCCTACGAGCAGTACTTC.

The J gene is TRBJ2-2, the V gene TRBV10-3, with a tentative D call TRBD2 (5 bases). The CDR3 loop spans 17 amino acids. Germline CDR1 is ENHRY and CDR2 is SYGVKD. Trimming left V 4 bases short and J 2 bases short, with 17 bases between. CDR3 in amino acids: CAISGTGSVGNTGELFF. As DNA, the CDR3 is TGTGCCATCAGTGGGACGGGGTCAGTGGGAAACACCGGGGAGCTGTTTTTT.

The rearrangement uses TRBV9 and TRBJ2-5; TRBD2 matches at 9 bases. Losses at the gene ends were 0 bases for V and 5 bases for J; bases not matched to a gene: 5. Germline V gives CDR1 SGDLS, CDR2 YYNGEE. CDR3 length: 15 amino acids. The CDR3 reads CASSVAAGGPETQYF. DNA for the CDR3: TGTGCCAGCAGCGTAGCGGCGGGGGGGCCCGAGACCCAGTACTTC.

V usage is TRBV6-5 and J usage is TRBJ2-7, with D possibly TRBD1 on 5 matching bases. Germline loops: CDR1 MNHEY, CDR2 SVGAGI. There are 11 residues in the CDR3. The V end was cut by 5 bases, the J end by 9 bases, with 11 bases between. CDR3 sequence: CASSRGSRQYF. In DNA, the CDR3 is TGTGCCAGCAGTAGGGGCAGCCGGCAGTACTTC.

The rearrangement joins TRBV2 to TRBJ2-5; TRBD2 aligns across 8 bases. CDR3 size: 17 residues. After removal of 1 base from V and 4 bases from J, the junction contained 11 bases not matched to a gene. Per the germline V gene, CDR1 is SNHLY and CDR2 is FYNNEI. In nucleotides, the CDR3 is TGTGCCAGCAGTGAAGGGAGGGGAGCGGGGGATGGAGAGACCCAGTACTTC. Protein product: CASSEGRGAGDGETQYF.

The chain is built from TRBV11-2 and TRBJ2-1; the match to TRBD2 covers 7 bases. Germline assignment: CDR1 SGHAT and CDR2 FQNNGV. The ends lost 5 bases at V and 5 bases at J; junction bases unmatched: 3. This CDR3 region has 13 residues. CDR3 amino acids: CASSLAANNEQFF. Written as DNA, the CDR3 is TGTGCCAGCAGCCTAGCGGCAAACAATGAGCAGTTCTTC.

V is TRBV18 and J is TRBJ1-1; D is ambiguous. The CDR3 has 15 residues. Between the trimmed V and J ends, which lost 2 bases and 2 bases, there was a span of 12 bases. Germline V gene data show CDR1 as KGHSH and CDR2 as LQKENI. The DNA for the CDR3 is TGTGCCAGCTCACCAGGAATGGTAGGCAACACTGAAGCTTTCTTT. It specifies CASSPGMVGNTEAFF. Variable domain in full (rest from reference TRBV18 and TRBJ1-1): NAGVMQNPRHLVRRRGQEARLRCSPMKGHSHVYWYRQLPEEGLKFMVYLQKENIIDESGMPKERFSAEFPKEGPSILRIQQVVRGDSAAYFCASSPGMVGNTEAFFGQGTRLTVV.

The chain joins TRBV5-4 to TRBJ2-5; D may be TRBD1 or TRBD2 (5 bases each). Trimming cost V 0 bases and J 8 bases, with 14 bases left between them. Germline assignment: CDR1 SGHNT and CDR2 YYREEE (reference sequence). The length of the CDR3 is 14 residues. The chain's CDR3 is CASSLDWGSETQYF. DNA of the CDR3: TGTGCCAGCAGCTTGGATTGGGGGAGCGAAACCCAGTACTTC.